These 25 T cell receptor beta chains originate from one sample sequenced in a study of tumor-infiltrating lymphocytes in primary liver carcinoma. cDNA specific to TCR beta was made from 500 ng of total RNA, with a constant-region primer employed for priming. A slightly modified ARM-PCR protocol with three nested multiplex PCR rounds produced these TCR beta libraries. TRBV1-TRBV30 forward primers paired with a C-beta reverse primer drove the first two PCR rounds, around 9 cycles each. TCRdb reprocessed the multiplex PCR reads via MiXCR and lists one record per CDR3 protein. The data contain 95,000 to 100,000 distinct CDR3 sequences, 65% to 75% of them singletons. From unsorted bulk tissue weighing about 20-31 mg, DNA and RNA were co-extracted. The sample taken for sequencing was liver tumor tissue from sampling region 2. The subset is: tumor region T2, inferior pole. These receptors were taken from a woman between 55 and 75 years old with primary liver carcinoma and hepatitis B virus infection.

The chain is built from TRBV10-3 and TRBJ2-1, with D perhaps matching TRBD1 (6 bases). There are 14 residues in the CDR3. Germline values: CDR1 ENHRY, CDR2 SYGVKD. Trimming removed 2 bases from V and 14 bases from J, with 19 bases in between. This CDR3 reads CAISENPGTGCEFF. CDR3 nucleotides: TGTGCCATCAGTGAGAACCCTGGAACAGGGTGTGAGTTCTTC.

As to this clonotype: A much larger clonotype is one base distant, so this may be a read error. The rearrangement links TRBV7-8 to TRBJ1-1, with no clear D. The V end was cut by 1 base, the J end by 3 bases, with 12 bases between. CDR3 size: 15 residues. Germline CDR1 is SGHVS and CDR2 is FQNEAQ. Here the CDR3 DNA reads TGTGCCAGCAGCTTAGGTTGGGCAGAATACACTGAAGCTTTCTTT. This sequence encodes CASSLGWAEYTEAFF.

This clonotype has a single count. V gene TRBV5-1 combines with J gene TRBJ2-3, with D perhaps TRBD1 (6 bases). The CDR3 length is 15 residues. Germline V lookup: CDR1 SGHRS, CDR2 YFSETQ. The germline V and J ends were trimmed by 2 bases and 3 bases, with 13 bases remaining between them. The CDR3 here is CASSLQGDFTDTQYF. CDR3 in DNA: TGCGCCAGCAGCTTACAGGGAGACTTTACAGATACGCAGTATTTT.

In the case of this clonotype: A junction boundary mismatches the germline segment, possibly from a read error. The chain recombines TRBV11-2 with TRBJ2-1, with D hard to call. The CDR3 covers 12 residues. The germline V gene has CDR1 SGHAT and CDR2 FQNNGV. CDR3 in DNA: TGCGTCAGCAGCTTCACAGACAATGAGCAATTCTTC. Protein: CVSSFTDNEQFF.

About this clonotype itself: One end of the junction is discordant with germline, which a read error may explain. The chain employs TRBV4-1 and TRBJ2-1, with 9 bases fitting TRBD1. The CDR3 sequence is 16 residues long. Germline V gene sequence: CDR1 MGHRA, CDR2 YSYEKL. CDR3 sequence reads: CASSQATGGSNNEQFF. The CDR3 DNA sequence: TGCGCCAGTAGCCAAGCCACAGGGGGCTCCAACAATGAGCAGTTCTTC.

The count of this clonotype is one. The conserved closing phenylalanine or tryptophan is absent in this CDR3, likely reflecting a read error. The rearrangement uses TRBV11-3 and TRBJ2-1; 7 nucleotides line up with TRBD1. There are 16 residues in the CDR3. Germline assignment: CDR1 SGHNT and CDR2 YENEEA. Trimming removed 5 bases from V and 5 bases from J; junction bases left unmatched: 12. CDR3 region: CASSTTGTALNNEQFL. The CDR3 DNA follows: TGTGCCAGCAGCACAACTGGGACAGCTTTAAACAATGAGCAGTTCTTA.

The sample holds many counts of this clonotype. CDR3 nucleotides: TGTGCCAGCAGTTTAAGCGGGGGGTTGGGTGAGCAGTTCTTC. Amino acid sequence: CASSLSGGLGEQFF. The chain uses TRBV12-3 or TRBV12-4 and TRBJ2-1; TRBD2 matches at 9 bases. The CDR3 has 14 amino acids. After removal of 2 bases from V and 9 bases from J, the junction contained 5 bases not matched to a gene.

This clonotype turned up a few times. As the CDR3 is not closed by the conserved phenylalanine or tryptophan, this likely results from a read error. The DNA is omitted, as the CDR3 cannot be located on it reliably, and the CDR3 follows TCRdb's listing. The rearrangement joins TRBV29-1 to TRBJ1-4; TRBD1, as called in the table, went unchecked against the DNA. A total of 12 residues make up the CDR3, ends included. Germline V gene data show CDR1 as SQVTM and CDR2 as ANQGSEA. The CDR3 spells CSVQGLNEKLFI.

This clonotype has a single count. With a much larger clone just one base away, this may be a read error. The chain joins TRBV28 to TRBJ2-1, with 8 nucleotides matching TRBD2. Germline loops: CDR1 MDHEN, CDR2 SYDVKM. The CDR3 is 14 residues long. The CDR3 nucleotides read TGTGCCTGCGTAAGCGGGAGCGTCAACAATGGGCAGTTCTTC. Translating gives CACVSGSVNNGQFF.

In regard to this clonotype: A much bigger clone sits one base away, suggesting this may be a read error. This chain connects TRBV28 to TRBJ1-5, with 7 nucleotides matching TRBD1. Trimming removed 1 base from V and 5 bases from J; junction bases left unmatched: 8. This CDR3 contains 16 residues. Germline assignment: CDR1 MDHEN and CDR2 SYDVKM. The CDR3: CASSLLVAQGDQPQHF. CDR3 DNA: TGTGCCAGCAGTTTATTGGTTGCCCAGGGGGATCAGCCCCAGCATTTT.

Of note for this clonotype: One end of the junction varies from germline; a read error may be responsible. V is TRBV4-1 and J is TRBJ2-1, with 8 nucleotides matching TRBD2. Germline V gene sequence: CDR1 MGHRA, CDR2 YSYEKL. CDR3 size: 17 residues. The CDR3 reads CTSSDGREGYLYNEQFF. CDR3 DNA: TGCACCAGCAGCGATGGCCGGGAGGGGTATCTCTATAATGAGCAGTTCTTC.

Many counts were recorded for this clonotype. The J gene is TRBJ2-2, the V gene TRBV5-6; D perhaps matches TRBD1 (5 bases). The CDR3 length is 15 residues. From germline, CDR1 is SGHDT and CDR2 YYEEEE. V was trimmed by 1 base and J by 0 bases, leaving 7 bases between them. The CDR3 region is CASSLQGANTGELFF. For the CDR3, the DNA is TGTGCCAGCAGCTTGCAGGGCGCGAACACCGGGGAGCTGTTTTTT. Full variable domain (missing parts from reference TRBV5-6 and TRBJ2-2): DAGVTQSPTHLIKTRGQQVTLRCSPKSGHDTVSWYQQALGQGPQFIFQYYEEEERQRGNFPDRFSGHQFPNYSSELNVNALLLGDSALYLCASSLQGANTGELFFGEGSRLTVL.

Regarding this clonotype: The junction shows a germline mismatch at one end, possibly a read error. The genes are TRBV11-3 and TRBJ2-1, with TRBD1 as a possible D gene (10 bases). Germline loops: CDR1 SGHNT, CDR2 YENEEA. There are 19 residues in the CDR3. In DNA, the CDR3 is TGTGCCACCAGCGCCGGACAGGGGGGACGAGCGGGAGGATTCATTGAGCAGTTCTTC. It is translated as CATSAGQGGRAGGFIEQFF.

J is TRBJ2-7 and V is TRBV24-1; D not resolved. The CDR3 totals 13 residues. The germline V and J ends were trimmed by 6 bases and 0 bases, with 8 bases remaining between them. Germline V gives CDR1 KGHDR, CDR2 SFDVKD. The CDR3 loop is CATSTPGSYEQYF. CDR3 sequence (DNA): TGTGCCACCAGTACTCCCGGCTCCTACGAGCAGTACTTC.

This clonotype was counted a single time. The junction shows a germline mismatch at one end, possibly a read error. The chain joins TRBV6-1 to TRBJ2-1; D is perhaps TRBD1 or TRBD2 (5 bases each). CDR1 MNHNS and CDR2 SASEGT come from the germline V gene. The length of the CDR3 is 17 residues. For the CDR3, the DNA is TGTGCCAGCAGTGGGACCCGTCTTGGGACCTCCTACAATGGGCAGTTCTTC. It yields the protein CASSGTRLGTSYNGQFF.

Ten or more counts support this clonotype. The J gene is TRBJ1-2, the V gene TRBV6-5, with 7 bases identical to TRBD1. This CDR3 contains 13 residues. J lost 6 bases, V lost 1 base, and 2 bases had no gene match. Germline CDR1 is MNHEY and CDR2 is SVGAGI. The CDR3 nucleotides read TGTGCCAGCAGTTACTTCCAGGGGGATGGCTACACCTTC. Encoded protein: CASSYFQGDGYTF.

This clonotype has just one count. V and J are TRBV6-6 and TRBJ1-1, with D perhaps matching TRBD1 (6 bases). CDR1 is MNHNY, CDR2 SVGAGI, per germline (reference sequence). Trimming took off 10 bases at V and 4 bases at J, with 16 bases between the two ends. The CDR3 consists of 13 residues. CDR3 DNA sequence: TGTGCCATTAGCCTACAGGGACCCACTGAAGCTTTCTTT. This gives the protein CAISLQGPTEAFF.

This clonotype was counted once. This may be a read error: a much more frequent sequence differs by one nucleotide. The chain recombines TRBV7-8 with TRBJ2-3; maybe TRBD2 (6 bases). Germline loops: CDR1 SGHVS, CDR2 FQNEAQ. Trimming removed 5 bases at V and 0 bases at J, with 15 bases between. This CDR3 region has 16 residues. CDR3 coding DNA: TGTGCCAGCAGCCGCCGGGACTTCTATAGCACAGATACGCAGTATTTT. It yields the protein CASSRRDFYSTDTQYF.

In the case of this clonotype: The germline gene is not matched at one end of the junction; a read error may be the cause. The chain joins TRBV11-2 to TRBJ2-1; 7 nucleotides align to TRBD1. The CDR3 is made up of 14 amino acids. Germline V lookup: CDR1 SGHAT, CDR2 FQNNGV. The CDR3 is CVSSPPTGASEQFF. The CDR3 DNA is TGTGTCAGCAGCCCCCCTACAGGGGCTAGCGAGCAGTTCTTC.

In DNA, the CDR3 is TGTGCCAGCACCCTCCCTAGGACAGGGGACAATGAGCAGTTCTTC. Its translation is CASTLPRTGDNEQFF. The chain joins TRBV28 to TRBJ2-1, with 9 bases identical to TRBD1. Germline CDR1 MDHEN, CDR2 SYDVKM. The CDR3 is 15 residues long. J lost 5 bases, V lost 7 bases, and 9 bases had no gene match.

Concerning this clonotype: Its ends do not fully match the called genes, so a read error is possible. The chain employs TRBV11-2 and TRBJ2-2, with a tentative D call TRBD2 (5 bases). CDR3 size: 13 residues. Germline V lookup: CDR1 SGHAT, CDR2 FQNNGV. The CDR3 nucleotides read TGTGCCAAGAGCTTAGAAGTGGCCGGGGAGTTGTTTTTT. Protein product: CAKSLEVAGELFF. Combining the CDR3 with reference TRBV11-2 and TRBJ2-2 gives the whole variable domain EAGVAQSPRYKIIEKRQSVAFWCNPISGHATLYWYQQILGQGPKLLIQFQNNGVVDDSQLPKDRFSAERLKGVDSTLKIQPAKLEDSAVYLCAKSLEVAGELFFGEGSRLTVL.

Note on this clonotype: A junction boundary mismatches the germline segment, possibly from a read error. The chain recombines TRBV11-2 with TRBJ2-4; perhaps TRBD2 as D (5 bases). CDR1 SGHAT and CDR2 FQNNGV come from the germline V gene. The length of the CDR3 is 17 residues. The CDR3 nucleotides are TGTGCAAGCAGCCTAGATCTAGGGAGCTCAGTCAAAAACATTCAGTACTTC. Protein: CASSLDLGSSVKNIQYF.

Of note for this clonotype: Relative to the germline gene, one junction end is altered; a read error may explain this. CDR3 amino acids: CASLELRVAGGKDTQYF. The DNA of the CDR3 is TGTGCCAGCTTAGAGCTCAGGGTAGCGGGAGGAAAAGATACACAGTATTTT. J is TRBJ2-3 and V is TRBV4-2; 10 bases fit TRBD2. This CDR3 has 17 amino acids. Germline V gene lookup returns CDR1 LGHNA and CDR2 YNFKEQ.

This clonotype turned up a few times. The chain combines TRBV28 with TRBJ2-2, with 7 bases lining up with TRBD1. The CDR3 consists of 16 residues. CDR1 is MDHEN and CDR2 is SYDVKM in the germline V gene. The ends lost 6 bases at V and 5 bases at J; junction bases unmatched: 12. The CDR3 bases are TGTGCCAGCAGGGGTCTACAGGGGAGTCTGACCGGGGAGCTGTTTTTT. It codes for CASRGLQGSLTGELFF.

This clonotype was counted many times. This sequence joins TRBV29-1 and TRBJ2-1; 8 bases are shared with TRBD1. CDR3 length: 15 residues. Germline assignment: CDR1 SQVTM and CDR2 ANQGSEA. V lost 7 bases to trimming and J lost 3 bases; unmatched junction nucleotides: 11. Here the CDR3 reads CSAHFPGGGYNEQFF. The DNA for the CDR3 is TGCAGCGCTCACTTCCCAGGGGGCGGCTACAATGAGCAGTTCTTC.